One and the same sample provided the 10 T cell receptor beta chains below, sequenced in a study of cytomegalovirus exposure and HLA in healthy donors. The study ran its PCR with 60 Vbeta and 13 Jbeta primers. Clones were read by immunoSEQ multiplex PCR, and TCRdb kept only the in-frame ones, dropping some. Its clone listing holds 130,000 to 150,000 clones. The sequenced material came from PBMCs. Every receptor here comes from a male donor in good health and CMV-seronegative.

This chain uses TRBV19 with TRBJ2-1; 9 bases are shared with TRBD1. Trimming at V came to 10 bases and at J to 7 bases, leaving 11 bases not matched to a gene. The CDR3 is made up of 14 amino acids. Germline CDR1 LNHDA, CDR2 SQIVND (reference sequence). The CDR3 DNA reads as TGTGCCACCAAGGAGGGACAGGGTGGGAATGAGCAGTTCTTC. This codes for CATKEGQGGNEQFF.

CDR3 nucleotide sequence: TGTGCCAGCAGCTTGGCGGGCCTGCCGGGGCAGTTCTTC. Protein sequence: CASSLAGLPGQFF. The rearrangement joins TRBV7-6 to TRBJ2-1, with D possibly matching TRBD2 (5 bases). Germline-derived CDR1 and CDR2 are SGHVS and FNYEAQ. The V end lost 3 bases, the J end lost 12 bases, and 15 bases lay between the germline ends. This CDR3 has 13 amino acids.

The genes are TRBV5-8 and TRBJ1-5; D not resolved. Trimming removed 0 bases at V and 4 bases at J, with 5 bases between. The germline V gene encodes CDR1 SGHTS and CDR2 YDEGEE. This CDR3 contains 13 residues. The CDR3 nucleotides are TGTGCCAGCAGCTTGGGGCGGAATCAGCCCCAGCATTTT. Translation gives CASSLGRNQPQHF.

This chain links TRBV19 with TRBJ1-2; 7 bases agree with TRBD1. V dropped 8 bases and J dropped 4; count of bases not matched to a gene: 10. CDR1 and CDR2 from the germline V gene are LNHDA and SQIVND (reference sequence). This CDR3 region has 14 residues. CDR3 region: CASRGQPHSYGYTF. The CDR3, as DNA: TGTGCCAGTCGGGGACAGCCACATTCCTATGGCTACACCTTC.

The chain combines TRBV18 with TRBJ2-2; a possible D gene is TRBD2 (5 bases). Germline lookup yields CDR1 KGHSH and CDR2 LQKENI. The CDR3 runs 15 residues. Trimming took off 0 bases at V and 2 bases at J, with 7 bases between the two ends. The CDR3 DNA reads TGTGCCAGCTCACCACCTTCGGGAAACACCGGGGAGCTGTTTTTT. Its translation: CASSPPSGNTGELFF.

This rearrangement joins TRBV29-1 to TRBJ2-3; D not certain. The length of the CDR3 is 11 residues. The V gene lost 6 bases and the J gene lost 4 bases, with 8 bases spanning the gap. Germline values: CDR1 SQVTM, CDR2 ANQGSEA. The CDR3 DNA sequence: TGCAGCGTCTCGTCCTCAGATACGCAGTATTTT. It is translated as CSVSSSDTQYF.

The gene calls are TRBV11-3 and TRBJ1-2; D unresolved. Germline V lookup: CDR1 SGHNT, CDR2 YENEEA. V dropped 5 bases and J dropped 8 bases, with 12 bases sitting between them. The CDR3 has 12 residues. The CDR3 here is CASSGPGGGYTF. The CDR3 DNA sequence: TGTGCCAGCAGCGGACCGGGAGGAGGCTACACCTTC.

Written as DNA, the CDR3 is TGTGCCACCAGCAGAGTTACCGGGACAGCCTCCTACGAGCAGTACTTC. Protein sequence: CATSRVTGTASYEQYF. The V and J genes are TRBV15 and TRBJ2-7, with 7 bases lining up with TRBD1. V lost 1 base and J lost 0; bases outside the gene matches: 6. Germline V gene sequence: CDR1 LNHNV, CDR2 YYDKDF (reference sequence). This CDR3 comprises 16 residues.

The V and J genes are TRBV4-1 and TRBJ1-1; D call uncertain. V dropped 6 bases and J dropped 11 bases, with 19 bases sitting between them. This CDR3 has 13 residues. CDR1 is MGHRA and CDR2 is YSYEKL in the germline V gene. CDR3 region: CASSHSLSLRAFF. Written as DNA, the CDR3 is TGCGCCAGCAGTCACAGTTTGAGTCTTCGGGCTTTCTTT.

The gene calls are TRBV28 and TRBJ2-6; 7 bases agree with TRBD1. The ends lost 4 bases at V and 0 bases at J; junction bases unmatched: 0. Germline lookup yields CDR1 MDHEN and CDR2 SYDVKM. The CDR3 covers 15 residues. DNA for the CDR3: TGTGCCAGCAGTTCAGGGGGCTCTGGGGCCAACGTCCTGACTTTC. The encoded protein is CASSSGGSGANVLTF.